This TCR beta chain stems from a study of STAT3 mutations in large granular lymphocyte leukemia (dated by TCRdb to about 2019). Study-level background: Canonical activating STAT3 mutations were detected in roughly half of the longitudinally sequenced T-LGLL patients. From an initial cohort of approximately 190 LGL patients, about 19 representative T-LGLL cases were picked for longitudinal TCRbeta and STAT3 sequencing. Over half of the T-LGLL patients were given one or more immunosuppressive therapy regimens, and 40% of those treated had a hematologic response. On average, sequencing was done at around 4 time points per patient, with the number of samplings ranging from 2 to 8. To reconstruct clonal hierarchy and dynamics, serial deep sequencing of TCRbeta CDR3 and STAT3 was performed in patients with T-cell large granular lymphocyte leukemia. A couple of patients with natural killer LGL leukemia were also sequenced longitudinally as controls within the study.

TCRbeta libraries were sequenced on an Illumina MiSeq, and an average of about 42,000 productive templates per sample was obtained. The immunoSEQ assay, which uses multiplex PCR amplification, was used to generate TCRbeta CDR3 libraries. As for the original processing: Repertoire diversity was calculated as previously defined, with values near 0 taken to indicate extremely monoclonal samples. TCRdb carries this immuneACCESS record with in-frame sequences only. Its versions omit some clonotypes, under half of them owing to an unresolved V gene in the studies checked, with the rest unexplained. Clonal size and the V and J genes are those of that table, whereas D and trimming came from the DNA. The sample yields roughly 9,400 clones; around 90% were counted once. Approximately 71% of the sample is held by the ten biggest clonotypes. In the germline V gene (reference sequence), CDR1 corresponds to SEHNR and CDR2 to FQNEAQ. Unmatched junction bases come to 7, with V trimmed by 5 bases and J by 3 bases. From the cysteine up to the phenylalanine, the CDR3 has a length of 15 residues. The sequence is cut down to CDR3 DNA, 45 bases in frame from base 1.

The study at large found these results: Linking therapy response to changes in TCR clonal burden was complicated by variable intervals between samplings and by differing treatment regimens. TCR clonotype switching after therapy was observed in 6 of 18 patients, and all newly emerging clones were found to be STAT3 wild type. Since codominant clonotypes persisted in some patients, a small but highly pathogenic clone may have gone undetected. Because no samples were available when a clone first appeared, clonal expansion was inferred from samplings taken at other points. At least one immunodominant TCRbeta clonotype was present in every T-LGLL patient, and multiple immunodominant subclonotypes appeared in about half of the T-LGLL patients. Several patients had a dominant TCR clone burden greater than the STAT3 mutant burden, which suggests that the STAT3 mutation arose secondarily within a clone that had already expanded.

About this clone itself: Its cognate antigen has yet to be identified. There are no base qualities to consult, and no much larger clone falls within one base.

DNA was extracted from blood mononuclear cells, and the same DNA was used for both TCR and STAT3 sequencing. Specimen: peripheral blood mononuclear cells. This TCR was recovered from a man aged 60 to 75 with T-cell large granular lymphocyte leukemia. Some clones in this sample may be carry-over from other donors' samples. The age is the age at diagnosis. This chain is built from TRBV7-9 and TRBJ2-5, and 9 bases in between align with TRBD1. The DNA reads as follows: TGTGCCAGCAGCCAAGGGGGACAGGGCGAAGAGACCCAGTACTTC. This encodes CASSQGGQGEETQYF.